This T cell receptor (beta chain) was captured by sequencing in a study of T cell repertoires and HLA-DP antigens. The overall study: CD4+ T cells were cocultured with HeLa cells expressing HLA-DP.

The CDR3 is 15 amino acids. The germline gives CDR1 ENHRY, CDR2 SYGVKD. Trimming cost V 6 bases and J 4 bases; bases outside gene matches: 8. Repertoires were generated with immunoSEQ multiplex PCR, while TCRdb's copy carries only in-frame clones and drops some. The sample yields around 110,000 clones, 80% to 95% seen once. As regards this clone: Its antigen is not known.

Overall study findings and caveats: Against both alloantigens, CD137+ clonality was similar, approximately 0.41.

The receptor was derived from a young woman in good health and CMV-seronegative. The chain couples TRBV10-3 to TRBJ2-3; 9 bases map to TRBD2. Sample: CD4+ T cells from PBMCs. The CDR3 DNA reads as TGTGCCATCAGCGACTTAGCGGGAGCTGCAGATACGCAGTATTTT. It yields the protein CAISDLAGAADTQYF.